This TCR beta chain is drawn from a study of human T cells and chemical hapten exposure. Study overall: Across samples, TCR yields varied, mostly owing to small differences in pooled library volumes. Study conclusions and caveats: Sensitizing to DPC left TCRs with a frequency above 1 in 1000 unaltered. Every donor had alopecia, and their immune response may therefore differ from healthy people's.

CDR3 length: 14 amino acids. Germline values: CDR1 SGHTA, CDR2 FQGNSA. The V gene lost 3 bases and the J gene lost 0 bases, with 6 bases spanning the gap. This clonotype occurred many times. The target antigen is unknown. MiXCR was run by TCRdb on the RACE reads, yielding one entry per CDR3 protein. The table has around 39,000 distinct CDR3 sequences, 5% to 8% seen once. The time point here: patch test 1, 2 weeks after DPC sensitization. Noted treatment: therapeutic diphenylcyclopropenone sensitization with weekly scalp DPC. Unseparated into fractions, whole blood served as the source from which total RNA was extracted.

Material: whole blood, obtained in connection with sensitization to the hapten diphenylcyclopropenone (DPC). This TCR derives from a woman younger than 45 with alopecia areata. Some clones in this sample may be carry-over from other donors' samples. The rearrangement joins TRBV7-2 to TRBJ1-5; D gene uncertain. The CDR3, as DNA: TGTGCCAGCAGCTTCGAGTATAGCAATCAGCCCCAGCATTTT. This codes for CASSFEYSNQPQHF.